Listed here are 18 T cell receptor beta chains from one sample, sequenced in a study of blood T cells in healthy people across ages. With a J-beta primer mix and a sample-barcoded 5' primer, a second PCR ran roughly 6 to 11 cycles. TCRdb re-called the 5' RACE reads through MiXCR, storing one row per CDR3 protein. The table lists 1,300,000 or so distinct CDR3 sequences, roughly 64% of them singletons. The sample consisted of blood. The receptor source for this set is a man younger than 35 in good health.

The chain has TRBV15 and TRBJ2-6; D gene uncertain. V was pared by 5 bases and J by 0 bases, with 11 bases between. This CDR3 is built from 16 residues. CDR1 and CDR2 from the germline V gene are LNHNV and YYDKDF (reference sequence). This CDR3 reads CATSELPGSGANVLTF. The CDR3, as DNA: TGTGCCACCAGCGAGCTCCCGGGCTCTGGGGCCAACGTCCTGACTTTC.

V is TRBV9 and J is TRBJ2-5, with 7 positions matching TRBD1. The V gene's germline CDR1 is SGDLS and CDR2 YYNGEE. J was trimmed by 11 bases and V by 0 bases; bases with no gene match: 10. This CDR3 contains 14 residues. This CDR3 is CASSVDPGQSQQYF. The DNA for the CDR3 is TGTGCCAGCAGCGTAGACCCGGGACAGTCACAGCAGTACTTC.

This clonotype occurred a few times. The chain combines TRBV4-1 with TRBJ1-6; 8 positions agree with TRBD1. CDR3 length: 18 residues. Per germline, CDR1 MGHRA and CDR2 YSYEKL. With V trimmed by 0 bases and J by 3 bases, 7 bases remained unmatched. The CDR3 nucleotides read TGCGCCAGCAGCCAAGATTCTTGGACAGGGAACTATAATTCACCCCTCCACTTT. Its translation: CASSQDSWTGNYNSPLHF.

The CDR3 bases are TGTGCCAGCAGTTTCGAGGGAGGGCAAAACATTCAGTACTTC. This translates into CASSFEGGQNIQYF. The chain employs TRBV27 and TRBJ2-4; 7 nucleotides agree with TRBD2. Per the germline V gene, CDR1 is MNHEY and CDR2 is SMNVEV (reference sequence). There are 14 residues in the CDR3. V lost 3 bases and J lost 5; bases outside the gene matches: 4.

V usage is TRBV11-2 and J usage is TRBJ1-2; TRBD1 matches at 7 bases. The CDR3 contains 14 residues. The trim removed 0 bases at V and 4 bases at J, leaving 2 bases unmatched. Per germline, CDR1 SGHAT and CDR2 FQNNGV. The CDR3 bases are TGTGCCAGCAGCTTAGACGGGACAGTCTATGGCTACACCTTC. Amino acids: CASSLDGTVYGYTF.

V usage is TRBV12-3 or TRBV12-4 and J usage is TRBJ2-7; the match to TRBD1 covers 7 bases. This CDR3 has 13 amino acids. The V segment lost 5 bases and the J segment 5 bases; nucleotides outside the gene matches: 6. The CDR3 spells CASSRTGIDEQYF. In DNA form, the CDR3 reads TGTGCCAGCAGTCGGACAGGTATCGACGAGCAGTACTTC.

The rearrangement joins TRBV4-1 to TRBJ1-2; perhaps TRBD1 as D (5 bases). The V and J ends lost 1 base and 2 bases respectively, with 14 bases between them. CDR1 MGHRA and CDR2 YSYEKL come from the germline V gene. This CDR3 spans 16 amino acids. The CDR3 DNA is TGCGCCAGCAGCCAAGGGTCGACAGACCTAAACTATGGCTACACCTTC. It is translated as CASSQGSTDLNYGYTF.

The CDR3 sequence: CASSSQGTVYEQYF. Here the CDR3 DNA reads TGTGCCAGCAGCTCGCAAGGGACGGTTTACGAGCAGTACTTC. The chain combines TRBV4-2 with TRBJ2-7; D could derive from TRBD1 or TRBD2 (5 bases each). V was pared by 5 bases and J by 4 bases, with 15 bases between. The CDR3 is 14 residues long. CDR1 is LGHNA, CDR2 YNFKEQ, per germline.

V and J are TRBV7-2 and TRBJ2-5; tentatively, D is TRBD1 (5 bases). Trimming removed 5 bases at V and 11 bases at J, with 18 bases between. CDR1 is SGHTA and CDR2 is FQGNSA in the germline V gene. The CDR3 loop spans 13 amino acids. The CDR3 is CASSKQGNNEQYF. For the CDR3, the DNA is TGTGCCAGCAGCAAGCAGGGAAACAATGAGCAGTACTTC.

The chain joins TRBV20-1 to TRBJ1-1; TRBD1 is a possible D gene (6 bases). This CDR3 region has 12 residues. The V and J ends lost 5 bases and 6 bases respectively, with 13 bases between them. Germline CDR1 and CDR2: DFQATT and SNEGSKA (reference sequence). CDR3: CSADEGGAEAFF. CDR3 sequence (DNA): TGCAGTGCTGACGAGGGGGGCGCTGAAGCTTTCTTT.

J is TRBJ2-5 and V is TRBV29-1; D gene uncertain. This CDR3 has 13 amino acids. Germline-derived CDR1 and CDR2 are SQVTM and ANQGSEA. With 4 bases removed from V and 2 bases from J, the gap between germline ends came to 11 bases. The CDR3 nucleotides are TGCAGCGTTGTTCGATTTCTTCAAGAGACCCAGTACTTC. Translation: CSVVRFLQETQYF.

The chain recombines TRBV10-2 with TRBJ2-3; D remains unclear. CDR3 length: 14 residues. Trimming took 3 bases from V and 1 from J, leaving 8 bases between them. Germline-derived CDR1 and CDR2 are WSHSY and SAAADI. The CDR3 here is CASSEGYRTDTQYF. CDR3 DNA sequence: TGCGCCAGCAGTGAAGGTTACCGCACAGATACGCAGTATTTT.

This clonotype has more than one count but fewer than ten. This chain links TRBV25-1 with TRBJ1-2; D is perhaps TRBD1 (5 bases). CDR3 size: 11 residues. Per germline, CDR1 MGHDK and CDR2 SYGVNS. V dropped 4 bases and J dropped 10 bases, with 10 bases sitting between them. CDR3 amino acids: CASSGGGVYTF. In DNA form, the CDR3 reads TGTGCCAGCAGTGGTGGGGGAGTCTACACCTTC.

The V call is TRBV12-3 or TRBV12-4, the J call TRBJ1-5; D is unclear. The CDR3 runs 12 residues. The V end lost 5 bases, the J end lost 5 bases, and 7 bases lay between the germline ends. The CDR3 DNA sequence: TGTGCCAGCAGTCTGGCCGATCAGCCCCAGCATTTT. This translates into CASSLADQPQHF.

The rearrangement links TRBV3-1 to TRBJ2-7; D possibly corresponds to TRBD2 (5 bases). The DNA end is a closer match to TRBJ2-5, so the J assignment may be wrong. The CDR3 is made up of 14 amino acids. Germline CDR1 LGHDT, CDR2 YNNKEL (reference sequence). The CDR3 is CASSRGSGGETQYF. CDR3 bases: TGTGCCAGCAGCCGAGGTAGTGGAGGTGAGACCCAGTACTTC.

The chain employs TRBV15 and TRBJ2-5, with D uncertain. V gave up 2 bases and J gave up 3 bases, with 1 base separating them. The CDR3 runs 11 residues. Germline V gene data show CDR1 as LNHNV and CDR2 as YYDKDF (reference sequence). For the CDR3, the DNA is TGTGCCACCAGCAGAAAAGAGACCCAGTACTTC. As protein: CATSRKETQYF.

This clonotype was detected a few times. V and J are TRBV12-3 or TRBV12-4 and TRBJ1-4; D uncertain. Trimming cost V 6 bases and J 8 bases, with 16 bases left between them. This CDR3 has 14 residues. The DNA for the CDR3 is TGTGCCAGCAGCCCCACCTGGGGATTGGAAAAACTGTTTTTT. This sequence encodes CASSPTWGLEKLFF.

The chain recombines TRBV29-1 with TRBJ2-7, with D maybe TRBD2 (6 bases). Germline V CDR1 and CDR2: SQVTM, ANQGSEA. The V and J ends lost 4 bases and 0 bases respectively, with 13 bases between them. CDR3 length: 14 amino acids. CDR3 sequence: CSVGASASSYEQYF. Here the CDR3 DNA reads TGCAGCGTTGGAGCTAGCGCCTCCTCCTACGAGCAGTACTTC.